The next 10 T cell receptor beta chains were all read from a single sample in a study of cytomegalovirus exposure and HLA in healthy donors. Primers included in the PCR were 60 Vbeta and 13 Jbeta primers. Method: immunoSEQ multiplex PCR; TCRdb's copy keeps in-frame clones and lacks some. The sample has around 130,000 clones; 80% to 90% are singletons. The sequenced material came from PBMCs. These receptors were taken from a woman aged 18-29 years in good health and CMV-seropositive.

The V gene is TRBV6-5, the J gene TRBJ1-6; D unresolved. This CDR3 is 12 amino acids long. V lost 0 bases and J 12 bases, leaving 6 bases between the germline ends. The germline gives CDR1 MNHEY, CDR2 SVGAGI. CDR3 DNA sequence: TGTGCCAGCAGTTACTCGCTCGGACCCCTCCACTTT. This translates into CASSYSLGPLHF.

The chain uses TRBV6-6 and TRBJ2-3; 13 nucleotides align to TRBD2. Germline CDR1 MNHNY, CDR2 SVGAGI (reference sequence). Unmatched junction bases numbered 4, after V lost 6 bases and J lost 1 base. CDR3 length: 16 residues. The CDR3 spells CASSLLAGGGTDTQYF. The CDR3, as DNA: TGTGCCAGCAGCCTACTAGCGGGGGGGGGCACAGATACGCAGTATTTT.

The rearrangement joins TRBV4-2 to TRBJ1-1, with 7 bases lining up with TRBD1. The CDR3 loop spans 16 amino acids. Germline CDR1 reads LGHNA; CDR2 reads YNFKEQ. Losses at the gene ends were 0 bases for V and 2 bases for J; bases not matched to a gene: 6. The DNA for the CDR3 is TGTGCCAGCAGCCAAGATCCCGGGACAGCAAACACTGAAGCTTTCTTT. Residues: CASSQDPGTANTEAFF.

This CDR3 is CASSVWGGETQYF. CDR3 sequence (DNA): TGTGCCAGCAGCGTGTGGGGGGGAGAGACCCAGTACTTC. The chain joins TRBV9 to TRBJ2-5, with 7 bases that match TRBD2. There are 13 residues in the CDR3. The V and J ends lost 2 bases and 4 bases, in that order; junction bases with no gene match: 2. The V gene's germline CDR1 is SGDLS and CDR2 YYNGEE.

The chain uses TRBV2 and TRBJ2-7; tentative D call: TRBD2 (6 bases). The CDR3 runs 12 residues. The V gene's germline CDR1 is SNHLY and CDR2 FYNNEI. The germline V and J ends were trimmed by 6 bases and 3 bases, with 9 bases remaining between them. CDR3 residues: CASRRRDYEQYF. The CDR3 DNA follows: TGTGCCAGCAGGAGGAGGGACTACGAGCAGTACTTC.

The chain links TRBV6-5 to TRBJ2-3; the D is unclear. Trimming pared 6 bases from V and 6 bases from J, leaving 7 bases between. Germline V CDR1 and CDR2: MNHEY, SVGAGI. There are 11 residues in the CDR3. CDR3 sequence reads: CASSLQDTQYF. The CDR3 DNA reads TGTGCCAGCAGCCTTCAGGATACGCAGTATTTT.

This rearrangement joins TRBV10-1 to TRBJ2-5; TRBD1 agrees at 9 bases. V lost 8 bases, J lost 3 bases, and 4 bases stayed unmatched. The germline CDR1 and CDR2 sequences are WNHNN and SYGVQD (reference sequence). The CDR3 totals 13 residues. The CDR3 sequence is CASQRDREETQYF. CDR3 bases: TGCGCCAGCCAGAGGGACAGGGAAGAGACCCAGTACTTC.

The chain uses TRBV5-6 and TRBJ1-5; D is ambiguous. The CDR3 spans 15 residues. CDR1 SGHDT and CDR2 YYEEEE come from the germline V gene. V was trimmed by 1 base and J by 3 bases, leaving 11 bases between them. This chain's CDR3 is CASSLSVQANQPQHF. The CDR3 nucleotides read TGTGCCAGCAGCTTGTCTGTTCAGGCCAATCAGCCCCAGCATTTT.

The chain links TRBV2 to TRBJ2-7; 11 nucleotides align to TRBD2. The J segment lost 2 bases and the V segment lost 6 bases, leaving 3 bases of the junction unmatched. Germline V gene lookup returns CDR1 SNHLY and CDR2 FYNNEI. The CDR3 extends over 14 amino acids. CDR3 region: CASRLAGGPYEQYF. DNA for the CDR3: TGTGCCAGCAGGCTAGCGGGGGGCCCCTACGAGCAGTACTTC.

This rearrangement joins TRBV19 to TRBJ1-1; TRBD1 is a possible D gene (5 bases). The CDR3 is 14 amino acids. CDR1 LNHDA and CDR2 SQIVND come from the germline V gene (reference sequence). The V and J ends lost 7 bases and 0 bases respectively, with 12 bases between them. The CDR3 bases are TGTGCCAGTAACCGGGGGGGTATGAACACTGAAGCTTTCTTT. Its translation is CASNRGGMNTEAFF.